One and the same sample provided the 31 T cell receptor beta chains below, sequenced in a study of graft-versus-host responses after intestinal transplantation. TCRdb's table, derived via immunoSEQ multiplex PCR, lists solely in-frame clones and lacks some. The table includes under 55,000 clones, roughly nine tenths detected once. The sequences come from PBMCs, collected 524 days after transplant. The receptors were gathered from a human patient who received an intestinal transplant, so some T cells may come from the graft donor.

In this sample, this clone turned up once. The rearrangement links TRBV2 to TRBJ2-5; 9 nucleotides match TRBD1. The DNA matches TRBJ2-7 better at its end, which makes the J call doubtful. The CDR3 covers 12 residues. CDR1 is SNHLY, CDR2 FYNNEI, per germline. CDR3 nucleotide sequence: TGTGCCAGCAGGACAGGGGGCTACGAGCAGTACTTC. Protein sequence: CASRTGGYEQYF.

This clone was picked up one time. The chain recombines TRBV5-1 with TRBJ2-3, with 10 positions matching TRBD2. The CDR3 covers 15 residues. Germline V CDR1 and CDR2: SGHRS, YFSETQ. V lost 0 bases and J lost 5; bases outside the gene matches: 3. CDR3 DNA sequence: TGCGCCAGCAGCTTGGAAGCGGGAGGGGTAGATACGCAGTATTTT. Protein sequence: CASSLEAGGVDTQYF. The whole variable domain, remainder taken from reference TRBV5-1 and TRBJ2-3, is KAGVTQTPRYLIKTRGQQVTLSCSPISGHRSVSWYQQTPGQGLQFLFEYFSETQRNKGNFPGRFSGRQFSNSRSEMNVSTLELGDSALYLCASSLEAGGVDTQYFGPGTRLTVL.

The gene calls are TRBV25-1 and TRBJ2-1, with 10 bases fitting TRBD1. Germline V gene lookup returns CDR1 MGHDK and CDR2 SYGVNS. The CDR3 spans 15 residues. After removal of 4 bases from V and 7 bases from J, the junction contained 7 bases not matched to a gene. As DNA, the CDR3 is TGTGCCAGCAGTGTCGACAGGGGGCTGGGGAATGAGCAGTTCTTC. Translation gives CASSVDRGLGNEQFF.

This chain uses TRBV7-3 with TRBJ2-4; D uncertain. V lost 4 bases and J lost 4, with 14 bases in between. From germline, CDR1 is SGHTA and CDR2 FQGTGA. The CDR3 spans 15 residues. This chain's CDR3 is CASSSGRGEKNIQYF. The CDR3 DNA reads TGTGCCAGCAGCTCTGGCCGTGGCGAGAAAAACATTCAGTACTTC.

CDR3 nucleotide sequence: TGTGCCAGCAGTTACGAAGCGGGAGTTTCCTACGAGCAGTACTTC. Protein sequence: CASSYEAGVSYEQYF. The V call is TRBV6-5, the J call TRBJ2-7; 8 nucleotides align to TRBD2. V was pared by 2 bases and J by 1 base, with 4 bases of the junction left unmatched. CDR1 MNHEY and CDR2 SVGAGI come from the germline V gene. The CDR3 is made up of 15 amino acids.

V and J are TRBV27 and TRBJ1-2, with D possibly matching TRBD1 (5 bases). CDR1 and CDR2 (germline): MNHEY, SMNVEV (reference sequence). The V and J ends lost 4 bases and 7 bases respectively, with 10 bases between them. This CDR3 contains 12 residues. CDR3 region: CASSYRGTGYTF. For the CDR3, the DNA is TGTGCCAGCAGTTACAGAGGGACTGGCTACACCTTC.

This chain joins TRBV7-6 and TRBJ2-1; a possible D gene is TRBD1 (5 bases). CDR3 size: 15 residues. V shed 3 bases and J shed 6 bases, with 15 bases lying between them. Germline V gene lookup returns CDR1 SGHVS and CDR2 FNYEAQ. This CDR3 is CASSLGRTPINEQFF. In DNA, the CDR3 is TGTGCCAGCAGCTTGGGGCGGACACCTATCAATGAGCAGTTCTTC.

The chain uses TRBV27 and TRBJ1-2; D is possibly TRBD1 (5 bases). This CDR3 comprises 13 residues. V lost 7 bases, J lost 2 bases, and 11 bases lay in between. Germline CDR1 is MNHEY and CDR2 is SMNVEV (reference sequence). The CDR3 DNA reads TGTGCCAGCAAAGACAGATCCAACTATGGCTACACCTTC. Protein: CASKDRSNYGYTF.

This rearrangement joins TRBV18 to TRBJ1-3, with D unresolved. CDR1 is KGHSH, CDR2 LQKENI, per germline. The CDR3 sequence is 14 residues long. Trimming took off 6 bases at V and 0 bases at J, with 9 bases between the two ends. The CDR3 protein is CASSSVLSGNTIYF. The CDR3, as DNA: TGTGCCAGCTCTTCGGTCCTCTCTGGAAACACCATATATTTT.

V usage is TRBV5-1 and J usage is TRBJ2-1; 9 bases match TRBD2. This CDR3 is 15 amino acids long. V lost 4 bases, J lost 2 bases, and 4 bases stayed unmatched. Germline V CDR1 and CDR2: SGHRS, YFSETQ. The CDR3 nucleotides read TGCGCCAGCAGCGTGACTAGCGGACCCTACAATGAGCAGTTCTTC. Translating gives CASSVTSGPYNEQFF. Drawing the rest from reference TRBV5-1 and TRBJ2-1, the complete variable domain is KAGVTQTPRYLIKTRGQQVTLSCSPISGHRSVSWYQQTPGQGLQFLFEYFSETQRNKGNFPGRFSGRQFSNSRSEMNVSTLELGDSALYLCASSVTSGPYNEQFFGPGTRLTVL.

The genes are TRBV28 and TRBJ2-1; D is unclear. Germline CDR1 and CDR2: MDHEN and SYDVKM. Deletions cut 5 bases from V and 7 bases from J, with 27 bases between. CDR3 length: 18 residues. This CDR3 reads CASSPLGLTAPLHNEQFF. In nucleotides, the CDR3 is TGTGCCAGCAGTCCCCTAGGGTTAACCGCACCTTTACATAATGAGCAGTTCTTC.

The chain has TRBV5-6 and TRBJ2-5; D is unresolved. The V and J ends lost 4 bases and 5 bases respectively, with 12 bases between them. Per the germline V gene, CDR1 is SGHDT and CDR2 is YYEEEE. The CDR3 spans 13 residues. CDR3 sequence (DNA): TGTGCCAGCAGCCGACTTGACCTGGAGACCCAGTACTTC. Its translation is CASSRLDLETQYF.

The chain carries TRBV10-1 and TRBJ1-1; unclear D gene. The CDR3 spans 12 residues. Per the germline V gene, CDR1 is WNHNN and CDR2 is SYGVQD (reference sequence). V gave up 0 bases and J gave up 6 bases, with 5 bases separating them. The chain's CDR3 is CASSESGAEAFF. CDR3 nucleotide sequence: TGCGCCAGCAGTGAGTCCGGGGCTGAAGCTTTCTTT.

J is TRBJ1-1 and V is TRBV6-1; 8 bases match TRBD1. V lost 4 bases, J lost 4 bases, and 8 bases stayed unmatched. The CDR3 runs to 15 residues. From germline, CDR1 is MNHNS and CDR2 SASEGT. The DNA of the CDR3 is TGTGCCAGCAGTGTTGGACAGGGCATGACCACTGAAGCTTTCTTT. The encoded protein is CASSVGQGMTTEAFF.

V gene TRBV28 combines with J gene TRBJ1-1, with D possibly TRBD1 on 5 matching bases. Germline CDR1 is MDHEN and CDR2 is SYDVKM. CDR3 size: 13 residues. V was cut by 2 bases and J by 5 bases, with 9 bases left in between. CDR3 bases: TGTGCCAGCAGTTTAGGGGCGGGGACTGAAGCTTTCTTT. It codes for CASSLGAGTEAFF.

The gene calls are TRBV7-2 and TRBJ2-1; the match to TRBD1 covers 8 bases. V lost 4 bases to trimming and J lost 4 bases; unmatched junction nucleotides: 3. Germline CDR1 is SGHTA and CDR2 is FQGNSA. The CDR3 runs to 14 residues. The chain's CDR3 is CASSSGTGYNEQFF. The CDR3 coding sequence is TGTGCCAGCAGCTCCGGGACAGGTTACAATGAGCAGTTCTTC.

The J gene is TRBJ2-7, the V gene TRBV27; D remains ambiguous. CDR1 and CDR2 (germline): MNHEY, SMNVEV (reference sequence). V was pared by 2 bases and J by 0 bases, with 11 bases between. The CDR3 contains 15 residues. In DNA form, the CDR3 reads TGTGCCAGCAGTTTAACCGTCGGTAGCTCCTACGAGCAGTACTTC. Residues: CASSLTVGSSYEQYF.

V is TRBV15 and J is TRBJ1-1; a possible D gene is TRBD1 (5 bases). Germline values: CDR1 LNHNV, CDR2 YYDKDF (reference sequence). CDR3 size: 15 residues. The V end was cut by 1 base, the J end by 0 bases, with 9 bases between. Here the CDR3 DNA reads TGTGCCACCAGCAGAGGCGGGGCCTTGAACACTGAAGCTTTCTTT. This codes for CATSRGGALNTEAFF.

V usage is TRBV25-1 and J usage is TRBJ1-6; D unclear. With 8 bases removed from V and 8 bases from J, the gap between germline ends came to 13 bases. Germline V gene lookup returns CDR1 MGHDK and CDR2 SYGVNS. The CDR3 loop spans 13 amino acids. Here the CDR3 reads CASSFKTDSPLHF. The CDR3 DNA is TGTGCCAGCTCCTTTAAGACGGATTCACCCCTCCACTTT.

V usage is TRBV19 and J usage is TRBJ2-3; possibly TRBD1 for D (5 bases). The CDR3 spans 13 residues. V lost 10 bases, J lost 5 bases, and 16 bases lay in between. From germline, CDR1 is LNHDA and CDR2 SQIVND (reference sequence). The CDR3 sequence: CATMQGSEDTQYF. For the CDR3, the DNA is TGTGCCACCATGCAGGGATCTGAAGATACGCAGTATTTT.

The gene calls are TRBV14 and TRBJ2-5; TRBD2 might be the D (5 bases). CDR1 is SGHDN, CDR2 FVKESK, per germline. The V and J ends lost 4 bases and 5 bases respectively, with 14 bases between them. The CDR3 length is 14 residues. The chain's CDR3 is CASSRRVGGETQYF. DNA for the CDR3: TGTGCCAGCAGCCGGCGGGTGGGTGGGGAGACCCAGTACTTC. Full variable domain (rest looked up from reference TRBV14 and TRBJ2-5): EAGVTQFPSHSVIEKGQTVTLRCDPISGHDNLYWYRRVMGKEIKFLLHFVKESKQDESGMPNNRFLAERTGGTYSTLKVQPAELEDSGVYFCASSRRVGGETQYFGPGTRLLVL.

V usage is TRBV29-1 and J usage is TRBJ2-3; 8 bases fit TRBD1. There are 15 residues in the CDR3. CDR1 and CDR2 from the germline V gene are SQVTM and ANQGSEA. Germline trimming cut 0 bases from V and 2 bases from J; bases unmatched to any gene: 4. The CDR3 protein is CSVEDQQGDTDTQYF. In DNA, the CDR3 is TGCAGCGTTGAAGATCAACAGGGGGACACAGATACGCAGTATTTT.

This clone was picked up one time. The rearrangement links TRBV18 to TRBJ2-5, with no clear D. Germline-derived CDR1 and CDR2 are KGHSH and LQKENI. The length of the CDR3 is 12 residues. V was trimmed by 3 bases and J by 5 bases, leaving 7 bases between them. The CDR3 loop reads CASSPFAETQYF. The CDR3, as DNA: TGTGCCAGCTCACCCTTCGCGGAGACCCAGTACTTC.

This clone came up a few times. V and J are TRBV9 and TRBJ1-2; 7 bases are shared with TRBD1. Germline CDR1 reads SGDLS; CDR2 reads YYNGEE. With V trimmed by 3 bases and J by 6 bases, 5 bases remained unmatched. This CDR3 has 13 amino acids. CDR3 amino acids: CASSDRTGNGYTF. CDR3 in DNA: TGTGCCAGCAGCGACCGGACAGGTAATGGCTACACCTTC.

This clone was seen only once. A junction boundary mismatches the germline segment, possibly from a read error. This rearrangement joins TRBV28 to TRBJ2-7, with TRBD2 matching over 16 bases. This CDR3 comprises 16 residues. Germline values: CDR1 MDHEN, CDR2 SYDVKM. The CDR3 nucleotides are TGTGCCGGCAGTTGGGGGACTAGCGGGAGGGCCCACGAGCAGTACTTC. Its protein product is CAGSWGTSGRAHEQYF.

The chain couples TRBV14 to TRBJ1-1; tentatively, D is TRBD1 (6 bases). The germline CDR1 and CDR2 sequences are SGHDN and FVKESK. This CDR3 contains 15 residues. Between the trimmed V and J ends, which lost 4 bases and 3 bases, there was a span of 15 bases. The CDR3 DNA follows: TGTGCCAGCAGCCGCCACAGGGCCGGGGACACTGAAGCTTTCTTT. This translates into CASSRHRAGDTEAFF.

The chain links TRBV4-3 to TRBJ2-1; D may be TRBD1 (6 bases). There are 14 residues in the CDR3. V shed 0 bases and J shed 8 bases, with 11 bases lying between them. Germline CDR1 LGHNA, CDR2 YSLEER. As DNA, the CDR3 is TGCGCCAGCAGCCAAGACGGGCCAGGGGATGAGCAGTTCTTC. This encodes CASSQDGPGDEQFF.

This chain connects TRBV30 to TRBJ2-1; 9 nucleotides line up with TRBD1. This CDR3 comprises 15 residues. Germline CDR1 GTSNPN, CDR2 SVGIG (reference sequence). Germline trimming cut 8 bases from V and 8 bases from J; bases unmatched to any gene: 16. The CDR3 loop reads CAGKLRDRAGDEQFF. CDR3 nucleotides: TGTGCCGGAAAACTCAGGGACAGGGCGGGCGATGAGCAGTTCTTC.

As DNA, the CDR3 is TGTGCCAGCAGCTTGAGGGGGCGAAATGGCTACACCTTC. Residues: CASSLRGRNGYTF. This chain links TRBV5-6 with TRBJ1-2; TRBD1 aligns across 7 bases. CDR1 is SGHDT, CDR2 YYEEEE, per germline. The V segment lost 1 base and the J segment 6 bases; nucleotides outside the gene matches: 3. This CDR3 has 13 amino acids.

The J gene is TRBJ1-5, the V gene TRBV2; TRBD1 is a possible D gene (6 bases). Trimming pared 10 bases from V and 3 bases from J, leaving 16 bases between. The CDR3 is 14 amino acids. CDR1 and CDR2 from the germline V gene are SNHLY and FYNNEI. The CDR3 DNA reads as TGTGCCACCTCTCTAGGGGGTTACAATCAGCCCCAGCATTTT. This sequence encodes CATSLGGYNQPQHF. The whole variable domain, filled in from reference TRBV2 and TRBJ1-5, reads EPEVTQTPSHQVTQMGQEVILRCVPISNHLYFYWYRQILGQKVEFLVSFYNNEISEKSEIFDDQFSVERPDGSNFTLKIRSTKLEDSAMYFCATSLGGYNQPQHFGDGTRLSIL.

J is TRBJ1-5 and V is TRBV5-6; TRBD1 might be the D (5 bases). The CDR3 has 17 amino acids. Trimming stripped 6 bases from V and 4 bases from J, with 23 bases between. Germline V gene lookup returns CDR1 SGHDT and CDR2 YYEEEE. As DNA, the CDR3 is TGTGCCAGCAATCTTCCCGACAGACACTACACTAATCAGCCCCAGCATTTT. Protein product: CASNLPDRHYTNQPQHF.